These 18 T cell receptor beta chains were all obtained from the same sample, sequenced in a study of T cell clonality in common variable immunodeficiency. TCRdb's copy holds only in-frame clones and misses some; the assay was immunoSEQ multiplex PCR. The sample shows tens of thousands of clones, none of them appearing just once. Sequenced: peripheral blood mononuclear cells. The receptor set was obtained from a person aged 18 to 70 in good health.

This clone was seen repeatedly, ten times or more. The read halts 3 residues ahead of the CDR3 end, with the missing end drawn from the germline J gene. The chain carries TRBV30 and TRBJ1-2; 7 bases are a match to TRBD1. The CDR3 runs 13 residues. Germline CDR1 is GTSNPN and CDR2 is SVGIG (reference sequence). V lost 1 base and J lost 7; bases outside the gene matches: 6. CDR3 loop: CAWSGTGEAGYTF. CDR3 DNA (partial): TGTGCCTGGAGTGGAACAGGGGAAGCTGGC. Using reference TRBV30 and TRBJ1-2 for the parts outside the CDR3, the full variable domain is SQTIHQWPATLVQPVGSPLSLECTVEGTSNPNLYWYRQAAGRGLQLLFYSVGIGQISSEVPQNLSASRPQDRQFILSSKKLLLSDSGFYLCAWSGTGEAGYTFGSGTRLTVV.

In this sample, this clone turned up many times. The read falls 3 residues short of the CDR3 end, and the missing part is taken from the germline J gene. This chain joins TRBV20-1 and TRBJ1-2; TRBD1 aligns across 7 bases. CDR1 and CDR2 from the germline V gene are DFQATT and SNEGSKA (reference sequence). With V trimmed by 6 bases and J by 4 bases, 8 bases remained unmatched. The CDR3 spans 13 residues. The CDR3 loop is CSAGTTGVYGYTF. CDR3 DNA (partial): TGCAGTGCCGGGACCACAGGGGTCTATGGC.

This clone has a handful of counts. Partial CDR3 DNA: TGTGCCAGCTCACCTCTATCTGGGACAGGGGGCTACGAG. It yields the protein CASSPLSGTGGYE. The full CDR3 reads CASSPLSGTGGYEQYF. The chain has TRBV18 and TRBJ2-7; TRBD1 matches 11 bases. The read ends 3 residues early relative to the CDR3; the germline J gene fills the gap. After removal of 3 bases from V and 3 bases from J, the junction contained 7 bases not matched to a gene. Germline lookup yields CDR1 KGHSH and CDR2 LQKENI. The CDR3 covers 16 residues.

The sample holds many counts of this clone. The read gets to within 3 residues of the CDR3 end, and the germline J gene fills in the rest. The chain is built from TRBV5-1 and TRBJ1-1, with TRBD1 matching 7 bases. CDR1 SGHRS and CDR2 YFSETQ come from the germline V gene. This CDR3 is built from 14 residues. V gave up 3 bases and J gave up 2 bases; unmatched junction bases: 4. This CDR3 reads CASSSGQPNTEAFF. The sequenced part of the CDR3 DNA is TGCGCCAGCAGCTCGGGACAGCCAAACACTGAA. Supplemented by reference TRBV5-1 and TRBJ1-1, the full variable domain reads KAGVTQTPRYLIKTRGQQVTLSCSPISGHRSVSWYQQTPGQGLQFLFEYFSETQRNKGNFPGRFSGRQFSNSRSEMNVSTLELGDSALYLCASSSGQPNTEAFFGQGTRLTVV.

The sample holds many counts of this clone. The CDR3 loop reads CASSDDWTLNTEAFF. The DNA read from the CDR3 is TGTGCCAGCAGTGACGACTGGACTCTGAACACTGAA. The chain joins TRBV6-2 or TRBV6-3 to TRBJ1-1, with D unclear. The observed sequence ends 3 residues before the CDR3 terminus, with the missing tail filled in from the germline J gene. Germline V gives CDR1 MNHEY, CDR2 SVGEGT. V dropped 5 bases and J dropped 0 bases, with 13 bases sitting between them. The CDR3 covers 15 residues.

As to this clone: The read terminates 3 residues before the CDR3 end, so the remaining end is supplied by the germline J gene. This rearrangement joins TRBV11-3 to TRBJ2-1; 8 nucleotides align to TRBD2. V was clipped by 0 bases and J by 8 bases; unmatched bases: 0. The CDR3 spans 13 residues. The germline V gene has CDR1 SGHNT and CDR2 YENEEA. Incomplete CDR3 DNA: TGTGCCAGCAGCTTAGAGCGGGAGGATGAG. This encodes CASSLEREDE. In full, the CDR3 reads CASSLEREDEQFF. Together with reference TRBV11-3 and TRBJ2-1, the CDR3 gives the full variable domain: EAGVVQSPRYKIIEKKQPVAFWCNPISGHNTLYWYLQNLGQGPELLIRYENEEAVDDSQLPKDRFSAERLKGVDSTLKIQPAELGDSAVYLCASSLEREDEQFFGPGTRLTVL.

This clone was counted a few times. A much more abundant neighbour one base away suggests this may be a read error. The read finishes 3 residues shy of the CDR3 end, and the germline J gene is used to complete it. V usage is TRBV23-1 and J usage is TRBJ2-2; 7 bases align to TRBD1. TRBV23-1 is an ORF, with its function uncertain. The CDR3 contains 15 residues. The DNA read from the CDR3 is TGCGCCAGCAGTCGGCGACAGGGTGGGGATGAAAAG. It translates to CASSRRQGGDEK. The entire CDR3 protein is CASSRRQGGDEKLFF.

Remarks on this clone: The CDR3 goes on 3 residues after the read ends, and that part is filled in from the germline J gene. The chain recombines TRBV19 with TRBJ1-1; 7 bases map to TRBD1. The V segment lost 5 bases and the J segment 5 bases; nucleotides outside the gene matches: 5. CDR1 and CDR2 (germline): LNHDA, SQIVND (reference sequence). The CDR3 extends over 13 amino acids. The CDR3: CASSPTGNTEAFF. CDR3 DNA, as far as it was read: TGTGCCAGTAGTCCGACAGGGAATACTGAA.

Ten or more counts support this clone. The read gets to within 3 residues of the CDR3 end, and the germline J gene fills in the rest. This chain connects TRBV30 to TRBJ2-3; 8 bases map to TRBD2. The germline CDR1 and CDR2 sequences are GTSNPN and SVGIG (reference sequence). The CDR3 has 18 residues. The trim removed 0 bases at V and 2 bases at J, leaving 13 bases unmatched. The covered CDR3 bases are TGTGCCTGGAGTGTATATTGGGGTGAGCGGGGGCACACAGATACG. Amino acids: CAWSVYWGERGHTDT. The entire CDR3 is CAWSVYWGERGHTDTQYF.

This clone came up a few times. The read ends 3 residues shy of where the CDR3 ends; the end is completed using the germline J gene. V is TRBV2 and J is TRBJ1-2; no clear D gene. The CDR3 runs 13 residues. Germline V gene lookup returns CDR1 SNHLY and CDR2 FYNNEI. Deletions cut 3 bases from V and 6 bases from J, with 11 bases between. The part of the CDR3 DNA that was read is TGTGCCAGCAGTGAGCGGCAGCTAGATGGC. It yields the protein CASSERQLDG. From start to end, the CDR3 is CASSERQLDGYTF.

This clone was detected many times. Coverage ceases 3 residues before the CDR3 finishes, and the germline J gene fills in the end. The V call is TRBV7-9, the J call TRBJ2-1, with a weak D call TRBD1 (5 bases). This CDR3 has 13 residues. Germline CDR1 and CDR2: SEHNR and FQNEAQ (reference sequence). Trimming removed 4 bases from V and 6 bases from J, with 10 bases in between. Incomplete CDR3 DNA: TGTGCCAGCAGCTCTAGTGGGGCCAATGAG. Protein product: CASSSSGANE. The whole CDR3 sequence is CASSSSGANEQFF.

The sequenced CDR3 bases are TGTGCCAGTAGTATGGACAGGGGAAATGAG. Protein: CASSMDRGNE. The whole CDR3 sequence is CASSMDRGNEQFF. The gene calls are TRBV19 and TRBJ2-1, with 9 nucleotides matching TRBD1. The CDR3 end is not reached by the read, which stops 3 residues before it; the germline J gene fills it in. This CDR3 spans 13 amino acids. V trimming: 3 bases; J trimming: 7 bases; junction bases outside the gene matches: 1. The germline V gene encodes CDR1 LNHDA and CDR2 SQIVND (reference sequence). The complete variable domain, with remaining parts taken from reference TRBV19 and TRBJ2-1, reads DGGITQSPKYLFRKEGQNVTLSCEQNLNHDAMYWYRQDPGQGLRLIYYSQIVNDFQKGDIAEGYSVSREKKESFPLTVTSAQKNPTAFYLCASSMDRGNEQFFGPGTRLTVL.

This clone was seen many times. The CDR3 goes on 3 residues after the read ends, and that part is filled in from the germline J gene. The chain couples TRBV19 to TRBJ1-1; 8 bases map to TRBD1. The CDR3 is made up of 14 amino acids. J was trimmed by 5 bases and V by 2 bases; bases with no gene match: 4. The germline V gene encodes CDR1 LNHDA and CDR2 SQIVND (reference sequence). CDR3 residues: CASSILTGETEAFF. CDR3 DNA (partial): TGTGCCAGTAGTATACTGACAGGGGAGACTGAA.

A note on this clone: The CDR3 is cut off 3 residues early in the read; its end comes from the germline J gene. V gene TRBV7-9 combines with J gene TRBJ2-7; maybe TRBD1 (5 bases). V lost 4 bases and J lost 6, with 19 bases in between. Per the germline V gene, CDR1 is SEHNR and CDR2 is FQNEAQ (reference sequence). The CDR3 runs 15 residues. This CDR3 reads CASSSQGTIVSEQYF. CDR3 DNA (partial): TGTGCCAGCAGCTCCCAGGGAACGATAGTGTCCGAG.

On this clone itself: The read finishes 3 residues shy of the CDR3 end, and the germline J gene is used to complete it. This chain joins TRBV30 and TRBJ2-2; D gene uncertain. The germline V gene has CDR1 GTSNPN and CDR2 SVGIG (reference sequence). The CDR3 loop spans 12 amino acids. The CDR3 region is CAWSVGFEKLFF. The sequenced part of the CDR3 DNA is TGTGCCTGGAGTGTAGGGTTTGAAAAG.

The table lists this clone with many counts. The sequenced fragment ends 3 residues before the CDR3 boundary, so the rest is inferred from the germline J gene. V and J are TRBV11-2 and TRBJ2-1; D might be TRBD1 (6 bases). This CDR3 spans 12 amino acids. Trimming shortened V by 4 bases and J by 9 bases, and 10 bases separated the two germline ends. Germline assignment: CDR1 SGHAT and CDR2 FQNNGV. The CDR3 DNA, read in part, is TGTGCCAGCAGCTCTCAGGGGATTGAG. Protein sequence: CASSSQGIE. The full CDR3 protein reads CASSSQGIEQFF.

In the case of this clone: Coverage ceases 3 residues before the CDR3 finishes, and the germline J gene fills in the end. The chain uses TRBV30 and TRBJ2-7, with 10 bases that match TRBD2. V lost 4 bases, J lost 6 bases, and 6 bases stayed unmatched. The CDR3 consists of 13 residues. The V gene's germline CDR1 is GTSNPN and CDR2 SVGIG (reference sequence). Incomplete CDR3 DNA: TGTGCCTGGATGATGGTAGCGGGAGGCGAG. Residues: CAWMMVAGGE. The entire CDR3 protein reads CAWMMVAGGEQYF. Using reference TRBV30 and TRBJ2-7 for the parts outside the CDR3, the full variable domain is SQTIHQWPATLVQPVGSPLSLECTVEGTSNPNLYWYRQAAGRGLQLLFYSVGIGQISSEVPQNLSASRPQDRQFILSSKKLLLSDSGFYLCAWMMVAGGEQYFGPGTRLTVT.

In its sample, this clone was seen many times. The CDR3 extends 3 residues past the end of the read, so its final part is completed from the germline J gene. V gene TRBV5-1 combines with J gene TRBJ2-1, with D perhaps matching TRBD2 (5 bases). Trimming shortened V by 3 bases and J by 4 bases, and 8 bases separated the two germline ends. The length of the CDR3 is 13 residues. Germline assignment: CDR1 SGHRS and CDR2 YFSETQ. The covered CDR3 bases are TGCGCCAGCAGCTCGGACTTATACAATGAG. It is translated as CASSSDLYNE. The entire CDR3 is CASSSDLYNEQFF.